This is a list of T cell receptor beta chains from one sample in a study of glioma-infiltrating T cells after dendritic cell vaccination. Measured with immunoSEQ multiplex PCR; TCRdb has only the in-frame clones, and not every one. Of roughly 100,000 clones detected, more than 75% appear once; the ten largest clones hold roughly 2.9%. This material consisted of blood, taken before dendritic cell vaccination. The source is a human donor with glioblastoma. Both conserved end residues are part of each CDR3. The D gene is left open where the match is weak. Part of the rows lack a size; the others show once, few, many or a class for expanded clones.

d_call | j_call | clone_size | v_call | cdr3_nt | cdr3_aa
TRBD1 | TRBJ1-2 | . | TRBV27 | TGTGCCAGCAGTTTAAATAAAGGACAGGGAACGGACTATGGCTACACCTTC | CASSLNKGQGTDYGYTF
TRBD2 | TRBJ2-7 | few | TRBV7-7 | TGTGCTAGCAGCTTAGAGGGGAGGGTGCGGGGGTACGAGCAGTACTTC | CASSLEGRVRGYEQYF
TRBD2 | TRBJ2-1 | . | TRBV4-3 | TGCGCCAGCAGCCAAGCCTTTCTAGCGGAAATTTACAATGAGCAGTTCTTC | CASSQAFLAEIYNEQFF
. | TRBJ1-2 | . | TRBV10-3 | TGTGCCATCAGTGAGTTCAGGGACAATTTTTATGGCTACACCTTC | CAISEFRDNFYGYTF
. | TRBJ1-1 | . | TRBV11-3 | TGTGCCAGCAGCTTAGATCGGGGGAACACTGAAGCTTTCTTT | CASSLDRGNTEAFF
. | TRBJ2-7 | few | TRBV6-5 | TGTGCCAGCAGTTACTCGAGGGGGGGCTACGAGCAGTACTTC | CASSYSRGGYEQYF
TRBD2 | TRBJ2-1 | . | TRBV13 | TGTGCCAGCAGCTCCCTGGGGACTAGCGGGGGGGCGGCCTACAATGAGCAGTTCTTC | CASSSLGTSGGAAYNEQFF
. | TRBJ1-5 | few | TRBV6-5 | TGTGCCACAGAGGGAGTAAATAGCAATCAGCCCCAGCATTTT | CATEGVNSNQPQHF
TRBD1 | TRBJ1-5 | . | TRBV19 | TGTGCCAGTAGTCATCGACAGGGTAGTCAGCCCCAGCATTTT | CASSHRQGSQPQHF
TRBD2 | TRBJ2-1 | once | TRBV7-6 | TGTGCCAGCAGCTCGGGACCGTTCCTAGCGGGAGAGAACAATGAGCAGTTCTTC | CASSSGPFLAGENNEQFF
. | TRBJ2-1 | . | TRBV6-5 | TGTGCCAGCAGTTACGGAGGGGGGAGGGTCAATGAGCAGTTCTTC | CASSYGGGRVNEQFF
. | TRBJ2-7 | . | TRBV2 | TGTGCCAGCAGTGAAGCGGGGCCCAAGCAGTACTTC | CASSEAGPKQYF
TRBD2 | TRBJ2-5 | . | TRBV7-6 | TGTGCCAGCAATTCACTAGCGGGAGTGGAGACCCAGTACTTC | CASNSLAGVETQYF
TRBD1 | TRBJ2-2 | . | TRBV7-3 | TGTGCCAGCAGCGATACAGGGGGCTCACCCGGGGAGCTGTTTTTT | CASSDTGGSPGELFF
. | TRBJ1-5 | . | TRBV4-1 | TGCGCCAGCAGCCAAGATTGGGCAGGGGATCAGCCCCAGCATTTT | CASSQDWAGDQPQHF
. | TRBJ2-5 | . | TRBV5-1 | TGCGCCAGCAGCTTGGGGCGGAATCAAGAGACCCAGTACTTC | CASSLGRNQETQYF
. | TRBJ1-2 | . | TRBV5-1 | TGCGCCAGCAGCGCCCAAACCGGGGGTAACTATGGCTACACCTTC | CASSAQTGGNYGYTF
TRBD1 | TRBJ1-2 | . | TRBV5-1 | TGCGCCAGCAGCTTGGGGGGACAGGATGCAGGTGGCTATGGCTACACCTTC | CASSLGGQDAGGYGYTF
. | TRBJ2-7 | . | TRBV5-1 | TGCGCCAGCAGCTTGGGAACGACATTTGCCGAGCAGTACTTC | CASSLGTTFAEQYF
. | TRBJ2-7 | . | TRBV18 | TGTGCCAGTTCAACGGGATCCTACGAGCAGTACTTC | CASSTGSYEQYF
TRBD2 | TRBJ2-7 | . | TRBV2 | TGTGCCAGCAGATATCGGACTAGCTCCTACGAGCAGTACTTC | CASRYRTSSYEQYF
. | TRBJ2-1 | . | TRBV10-2 | TGCGCCAGCAGTTCGGGAGCATACAATGAGCAGTTCTTC | CASSSGAYNEQFF
. | TRBJ1-2 | . | TRBV27 | TGTGCCAGCAGTTTAACAGGGTTGGATGGCTACACCTTC | CASSLTGLDGYTF
. | TRBJ1-2 | once | TRBV5-6 | TGTGCCAGCAGCTTGTCGAGGAAATATGGCTACACCTTC | CASSLSRKYGYTF
. | TRBJ2-7 | few | TRBV27 | TGTGCCAGCAACCCCAGGGGGGCTGGCTACGAGCAGTACTTC | CASNPRGAGYEQYF
TRBD1 | TRBJ1-1 | . | TRBV6-6 | TGTGCCACCCTAGGGGGCCTTTTCACTGAAGCTTTCTTT | CATLGGLFTEAFF
TRBD1 | TRBJ1-2 | . | TRBV29-1 | TGCAGCGCTCGACAGGGATGGGGCGGCTACACCTTC | CSARQGWGGYTF
. | TRBJ1-1 | . | TRBV7-9 | TGTGCCAGCAGCTCGACAGGACCGAACACTGAAGCTTTCTTT | CASSSTGPNTEAFF
TRBD1 | TRBJ1-1 | . | TRBV14 | TGTGCCAGCAGCCTTTACCTAGACAGGGACACTGAAGCTTTCTTT | CASSLYLDRDTEAFF
. | TRBJ1-2 | . | TRBV6-5 | TGTGCCAGCAGTTACGGAACAGAGAACTATGGCTACACCTTC | CASSYGTENYGYTF
. | TRBJ1-1 | . | TRBV29-1 | TGCAGCGTTCGTGGCAGGTTCAGGACTGAAGCTTTCTTT | CSVRGRFRTEAFF
TRBD2 | TRBJ2-3 | once | TRBV27 | TGTGCCAGCAGTTTAACCCAGCCGGGACTAGCGGGCCCCGCACGCACAGATACGCAGTATTTT | CASSLTQPGLAGPARTDTQYF
. | TRBJ1-4 | . | TRBV5-1 | TGCGCCAGCAGCTCAATTGGGCAGGGCGTCGAAAAACTGTTTTTT | CASSSIGQGVEKLFF
. | TRBJ1-2 | . | TRBV5-4 | TGTGCCAGCAGCTTGGAGGGGTCCGCGTATGGCTACACCTTC | CASSLEGSAYGYTF
. | TRBJ2-5 | . | TRBV5-1 | TGCGCCAGCAGCCCCCTGGGGGGAGAGACCCAGTACTTC | CASSPLGGETQYF
TRBD1 | TRBJ2-7 | . | TRBV27 | TGTGCCAGCAGTTTACTGGGGACAGGATCAAACGAGCAGTACTTC | CASSLLGTGSNEQYF
TRBD1 | TRBJ2-6 | . | TRBV5-1 | TGCGCCAGCAGCTTGGGACCAGGACAGGGAGGTTTCGGGGCCAACGTCCTGACTTTC | CASSLGPGQGGFGANVLTF
. | TRBJ1-1 | . | TRBV18 | TGTGCCAGCTCACCCCAGACTCTAGTGAACACTGAAGCTTTCTTT | CASSPQTLVNTEAFF
. | TRBJ2-1 | once | TRBV7-2 | TGTGCCAGCAGTCCGACAGGATCCTACAATGAGCAGTTCTTC | CASSPTGSYNEQFF
TRBD1 | TRBJ1-5 | . | TRBV5-1 | TGCGCCAGCAGCGCAACAGGGGTTAGCAATCAGCCCCAGCATTTT | CASSATGVSNQPQHF
. | TRBJ2-7 | . | TRBV7-9 | TGTGCCAGCTCTACCCCGGAGGTCTGGGAGCAGTACTTC | CASSTPEVWEQYF
TRBD2 | TRBJ2-3 | . | TRBV18 | TGTGCCAGCTCATTGCGATCCCTCCAAGCGACTAGCGGGAGCACAGATACGCAGTATTTT | CASSLRSLQATSGSTDTQYF
. | TRBJ2-2 | . | TRBV27 | TGTGCCAGCAGCTATTACGGGACTGCTAACGGGGAGCTGTTTTTT | CASSYYGTANGELFF